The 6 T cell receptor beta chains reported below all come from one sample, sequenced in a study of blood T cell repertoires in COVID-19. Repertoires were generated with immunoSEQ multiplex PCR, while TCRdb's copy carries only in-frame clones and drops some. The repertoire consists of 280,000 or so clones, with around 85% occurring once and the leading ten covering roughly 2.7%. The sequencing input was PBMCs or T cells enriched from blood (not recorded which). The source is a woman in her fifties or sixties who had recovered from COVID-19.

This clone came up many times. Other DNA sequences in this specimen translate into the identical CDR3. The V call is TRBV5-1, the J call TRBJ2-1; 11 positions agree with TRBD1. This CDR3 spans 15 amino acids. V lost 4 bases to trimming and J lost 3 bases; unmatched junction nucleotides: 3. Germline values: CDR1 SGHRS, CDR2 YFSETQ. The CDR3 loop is CASSPGTGGYNEQFF. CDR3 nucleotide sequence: TGCGCCAGCAGCCCAGGGACAGGGGGCTACAATGAGCAGTTCTTC.

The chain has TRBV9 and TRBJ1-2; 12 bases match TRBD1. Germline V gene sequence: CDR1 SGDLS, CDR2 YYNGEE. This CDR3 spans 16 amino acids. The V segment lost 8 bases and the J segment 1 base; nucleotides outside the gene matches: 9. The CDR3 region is CASRSGTGGRNYGYTF. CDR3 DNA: TGTGCCAGTCGATCGGGGACAGGGGGCCGTAACTATGGCTACACCTTC.

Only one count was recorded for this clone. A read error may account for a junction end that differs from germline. CDR3 sequence reads: CASSLGSGRALVF. The CDR3 DNA follows: TGTGCCAGCAGCTTAGGTAGCGGGAGGGCATTGGTCTTC. This chain joins TRBV11-3 and TRBJ2-1; 11 nucleotides line up with TRBD2. The germline gives CDR1 SGHNT, CDR2 YENEEA. The CDR3 is made up of 13 amino acids.

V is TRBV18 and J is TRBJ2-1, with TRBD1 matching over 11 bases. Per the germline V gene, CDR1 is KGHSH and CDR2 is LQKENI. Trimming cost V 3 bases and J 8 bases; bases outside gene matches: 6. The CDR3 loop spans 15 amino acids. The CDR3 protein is CASSPGQGARDEQFF. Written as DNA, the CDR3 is TGTGCCAGCTCACCCGGACAGGGGGCAAGAGATGAGCAGTTCTTC.

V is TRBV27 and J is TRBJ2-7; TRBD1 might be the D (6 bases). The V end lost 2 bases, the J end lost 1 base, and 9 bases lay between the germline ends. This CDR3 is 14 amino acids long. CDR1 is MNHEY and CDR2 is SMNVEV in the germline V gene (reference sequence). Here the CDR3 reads CASSLHRDSYEQYF. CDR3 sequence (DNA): TGTGCCAGCAGTTTACACAGGGATTCCTACGAGCAGTACTTC.

The CDR3 loop is CASRRNQGMSETQYF. The CDR3, as DNA: TGTGCCAGCAGGCGTAATCAGGGGATGTCGGAGACCCAGTACTTC. The chain links TRBV6-5 to TRBJ2-5; D is perhaps TRBD1 (6 bases). Trimming cost V 6 bases and J 5 bases, with 19 bases left between them. This CDR3 comprises 15 residues. The germline CDR1 and CDR2 sequences are MNHEY and SVGAGI.